This TCR beta chain derives from a study of blood T cell repertoires in COVID-19. Study-level information: Both acute and convalescent COVID-19 samples were obtained from the United States, Italy and Spain. Sample material is recorded as cDNA or gDNA derived from T cells, B-cell-depleted T cells, or PBMCs.

Germline assignment: CDR1 MNHEY and CDR2 SMNVEV (reference sequence). V was shortened by 8 bases and J by 1 base, with 17 bases between the two germline ends. This CDR3 is built from 15 residues. As originally analysed: Reference gene primer amplification gave estimated nucleated cell counts. Generated by immunoSEQ multiplex PCR, the TCRdb table keeps only in-frame clones and is missing some. The D gene and trimming were derived from the DNA, and the V and J assignments and clone size from that table. This table holds about 25,000 clones, nearly 90% found once. What was sequenced was peripheral blood. The chain uses TRBV27 and TRBJ1-1, with D hard to call. This sequence was found in a man in his 70s with acute or convalescent COVID-19. DNA for the CDR3: TGTGCCAGCTTGCCCACGGTATTCTGGAACACTGAAGCTTTCTTT. Translating gives CASLPTVFWNTEAFF.